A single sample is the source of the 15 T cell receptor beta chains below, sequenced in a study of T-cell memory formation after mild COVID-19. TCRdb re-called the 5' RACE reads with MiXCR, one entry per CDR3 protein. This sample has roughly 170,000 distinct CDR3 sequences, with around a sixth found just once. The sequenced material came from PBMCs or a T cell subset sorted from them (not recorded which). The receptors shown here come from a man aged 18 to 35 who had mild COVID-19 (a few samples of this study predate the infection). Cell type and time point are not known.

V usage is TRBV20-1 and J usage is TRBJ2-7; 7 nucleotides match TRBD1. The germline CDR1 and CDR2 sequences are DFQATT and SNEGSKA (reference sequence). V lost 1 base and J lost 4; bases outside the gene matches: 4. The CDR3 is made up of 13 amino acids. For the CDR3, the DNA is TGCAGTGCTAGAGGACAGGGTAGTTACGAGCAGTACTTC. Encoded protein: CSARGQGSYEQYF.

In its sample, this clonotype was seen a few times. The CDR3 is CASSLDPPSTRGNPDTQYF. CDR3 in DNA: TGCGCCAGCAGCTTAGATCCCCCGTCGACTAGAGGTAACCCAGATACGCAGTATTTT. The chain joins TRBV5-1 to TRBJ2-3; TRBD2 might be the D (6 bases). Germline assignment: CDR1 SGHRS and CDR2 YFSETQ. V was clipped by 2 bases and J by 4 bases, with 26 bases between them. This CDR3 comprises 19 residues.

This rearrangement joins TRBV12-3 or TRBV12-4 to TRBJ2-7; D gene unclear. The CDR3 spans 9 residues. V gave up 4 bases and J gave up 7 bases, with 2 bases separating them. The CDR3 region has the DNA TGTGCCAGCAGTTGGGAGCAGTACGTC. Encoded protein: CASSWEQYV.

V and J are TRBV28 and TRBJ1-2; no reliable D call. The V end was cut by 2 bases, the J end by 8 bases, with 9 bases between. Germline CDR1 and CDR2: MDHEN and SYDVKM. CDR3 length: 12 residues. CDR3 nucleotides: TGTGCCAGCAGTTTAGACGGGCGAGGCTACACCTTC. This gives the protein CASSLDGRGYTF.

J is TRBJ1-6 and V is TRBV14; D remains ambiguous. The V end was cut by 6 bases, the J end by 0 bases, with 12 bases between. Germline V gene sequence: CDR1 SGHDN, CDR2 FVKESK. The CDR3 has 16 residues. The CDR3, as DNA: TGTGCCAGCAGACAACGGACGAGCTCCTATAATTCACCCCTCCACTTT. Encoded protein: CASRQRTSSYNSPLHF.

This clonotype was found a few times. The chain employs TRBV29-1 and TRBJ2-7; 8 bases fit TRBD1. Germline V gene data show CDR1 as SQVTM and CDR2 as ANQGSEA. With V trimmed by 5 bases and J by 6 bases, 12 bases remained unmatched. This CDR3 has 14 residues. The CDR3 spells CSVRTGGHDSEQYV. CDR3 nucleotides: TGCAGCGTTCGAACAGGGGGACATGACAGCGAGCAGTACGTC.

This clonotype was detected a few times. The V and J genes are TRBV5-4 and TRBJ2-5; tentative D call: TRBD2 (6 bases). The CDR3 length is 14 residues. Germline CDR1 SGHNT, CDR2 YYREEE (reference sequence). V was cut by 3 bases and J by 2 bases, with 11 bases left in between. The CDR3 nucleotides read TGTGCCAGCAGCTACCCTGGAGGGCAAGAGACCCAGTACTTC. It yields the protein CASSYPGGQETQYF.

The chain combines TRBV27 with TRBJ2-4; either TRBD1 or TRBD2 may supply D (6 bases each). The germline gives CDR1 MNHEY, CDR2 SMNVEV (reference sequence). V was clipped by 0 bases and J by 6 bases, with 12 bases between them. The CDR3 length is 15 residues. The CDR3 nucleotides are TGTGCCAGCAGTTTATCTAGGGGGGTGGGAAACATTCAGTACTTC. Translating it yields CASSLSRGVGNIQYF.

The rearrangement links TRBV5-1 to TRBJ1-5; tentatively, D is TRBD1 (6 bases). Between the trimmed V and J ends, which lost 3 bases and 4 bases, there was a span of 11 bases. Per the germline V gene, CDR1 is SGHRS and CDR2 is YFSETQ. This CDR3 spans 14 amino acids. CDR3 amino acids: CASSSEGGNQPQHF. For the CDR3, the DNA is TGCGCCAGCAGCTCTGAAGGGGGAAATCAGCCCCAGCATTTT.

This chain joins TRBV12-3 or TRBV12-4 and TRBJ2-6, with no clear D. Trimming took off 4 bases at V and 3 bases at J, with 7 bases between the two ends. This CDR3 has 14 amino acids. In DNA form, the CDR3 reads TGTGCCAGCAGTTCCTCGGGTGGGGCCAACGTCCTGACTTTC. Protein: CASSSSGGANVLTF.

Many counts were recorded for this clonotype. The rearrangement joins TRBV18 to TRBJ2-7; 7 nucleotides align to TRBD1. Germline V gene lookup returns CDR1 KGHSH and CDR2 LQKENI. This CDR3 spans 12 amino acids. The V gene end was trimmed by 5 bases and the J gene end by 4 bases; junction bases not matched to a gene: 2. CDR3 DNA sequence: TGTGCCAGCTCAGGGACAGCGTACGAGCAGTACTTC. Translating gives CASSGTAYEQYF.

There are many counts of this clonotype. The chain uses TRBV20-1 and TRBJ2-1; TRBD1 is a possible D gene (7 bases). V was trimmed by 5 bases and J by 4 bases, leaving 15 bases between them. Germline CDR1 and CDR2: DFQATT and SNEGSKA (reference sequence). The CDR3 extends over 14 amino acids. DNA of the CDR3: TGCAGTGCTGCCGACAGGGCGGGGTACAATGAGCAGTTCTTC. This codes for CSAADRAGYNEQFF.

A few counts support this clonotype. The CDR3 DNA sequence: TGCGCCAGCAGCTTGGTCAAGAATTATAATTCACCCCTCCACTTT. This translates into CASSLVKNYNSPLHF. The J gene is TRBJ1-6, the V gene TRBV5-1; unclear D gene. V gave up 0 bases and J gave up 4 bases, with 8 bases separating them. The length of the CDR3 is 15 residues. Germline V gives CDR1 SGHRS, CDR2 YFSETQ.

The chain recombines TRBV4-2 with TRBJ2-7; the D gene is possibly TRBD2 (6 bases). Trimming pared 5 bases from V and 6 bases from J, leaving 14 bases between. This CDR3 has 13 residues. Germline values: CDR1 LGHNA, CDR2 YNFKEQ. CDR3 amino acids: CASSKAAGLEQYV. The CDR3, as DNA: TGTGCCAGCAGCAAAGCGGCGGGGCTCGAGCAGTACGTC.

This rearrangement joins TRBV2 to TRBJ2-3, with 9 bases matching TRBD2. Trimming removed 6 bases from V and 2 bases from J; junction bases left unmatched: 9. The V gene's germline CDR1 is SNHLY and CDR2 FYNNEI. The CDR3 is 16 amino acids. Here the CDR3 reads CASSPRLAVVTDTQYF. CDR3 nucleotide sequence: TGTGCCAGCAGCCCGAGACTAGCGGTCGTCACAGATACGCAGTATTTT.